Following are 27 T cell receptor beta chains from one sample sequenced in a study of control samples from healthy donors and cancer patients. Sequenced by immunoSEQ multiplex PCR; TCRdb stores in-frame clones only, minus some. The data contain 100,000 to 110,000 clones, 87% of them singletons. Source material: blood. Source of these receptors: a woman between 45 and 60 years old in good health.

This rearrangement joins TRBV27 to TRBJ1-1, with 9 bases lining up with TRBD1. There are 16 residues in the CDR3. J lost 0 bases, V lost 4 bases, and 6 bases had no gene match. Germline V gives CDR1 MNHEY, CDR2 SMNVEV (reference sequence). CDR3 in DNA: TGTGCCAGCAGTTCAACAGGGGGCTATTTGAACACTGAAGCTTTCTTT. The encoded protein is CASSSTGGYLNTEAFF.

CDR3 loop: CASSPGQGLKTQYF. The DNA for the CDR3 is TGCGCCAGCAGCCCGGGACAGGGCTTAAAGACCCAGTACTTC. V gene TRBV10-1 combines with J gene TRBJ2-5, with 9 nucleotides matching TRBD1. Losses at the gene ends were 6 bases for V and 6 bases for J; bases not matched to a gene: 8. The CDR3 is 14 amino acids. Germline CDR1 is WNHNN and CDR2 is SYGVQD (reference sequence).

V and J are TRBV6-1 and TRBJ1-4, with 10 bases fitting TRBD1. CDR3 size: 18 residues. Trimming at V came to 4 bases and at J to 0 bases, leaving 8 bases not matched to a gene. CDR1 and CDR2 from the germline V gene are MNHNS and SASEGT. CDR3: CASSGPGQGTATNEKLFF. The DNA of the CDR3 is TGTGCCAGCAGTGGCCCGGGACAGGGGACTGCAACTAATGAAAAACTGTTTTTT.

This rearrangement joins TRBV7-2 to TRBJ1-5; D unclear. CDR3 length: 13 residues. V lost 1 base to trimming and J lost 9 bases, with 10 bases between them. The germline gives CDR1 SGHTA, CDR2 FQGNSA. The chain's CDR3 is CASSLGDARPQHF. CDR3 DNA: TGTGCCAGCAGCTTAGGAGATGCGCGGCCCCAGCATTTT. The full variable domain, completed using reference TRBV7-2 and TRBJ1-5, is GAGVSQSPSNKVTEKGKDVELRCDPISGHTALYWYRQSLGQGLEFLIYFQGNSAPDKSGLPSDRFSAERTGGSVSTLTIQRTQQEDSAVYLCASSLGDARPQHFGDGTRLSIL.

The chain has TRBV7-2 and TRBJ2-2; D not certain. From germline, CDR1 is SGHTA and CDR2 FQGNSA. CDR3 length equals 13 residues. Trimming left V 5 bases short and J 6 bases short, with 10 bases between. For the CDR3, the DNA is TGTGCCAGCAGCCCTAGATTCCCCGGGGAGCTGTTTTTT. The encoded protein is CASSPRFPGELFF. The variable domain in full, completed from reference TRBV7-2 and TRBJ2-2, reads GAGVSQSPSNKVTEKGKDVELRCDPISGHTALYWYRQSLGQGLEFLIYFQGNSAPDKSGLPSDRFSAERTGGSVSTLTIQRTQQEDSAVYLCASSPRFPGELFFGEGSRLTVL.

The chain has TRBV7-9 and TRBJ2-1; 11 bases fit TRBD2. The V and J ends lost 1 base and 7 bases, in that order; junction bases with no gene match: 15. The CDR3 totals 19 residues. Germline V gene lookup returns CDR1 SEHNR and CDR2 FQNEAQ (reference sequence). The chain's CDR3 is CASSLGSRSLAGGWNEQFF. For the CDR3, the DNA is TGTGCCAGCAGCTTAGGATCCAGGAGTCTAGCGGGGGGTTGGAATGAGCAGTTCTTC.

This chain connects TRBV4-3 to TRBJ1-4; maybe TRBD1 (6 bases). V gave up 2 bases and J gave up 0 bases, with 10 bases separating them. The CDR3 has 16 amino acids. Per the germline V gene, CDR1 is LGHNA and CDR2 is YSLEER. This CDR3 reads CASSQLRQATNEKLFF. DNA of the CDR3: TGCGCCAGCAGCCAACTCAGACAGGCAACTAATGAAAAACTGTTTTTT.

J is TRBJ1-2 and V is TRBV5-6; TRBD1 matches at 9 bases. The germline CDR1 and CDR2 sequences are SGHDT and YYEEEE. Losses at the gene ends were 2 bases for V and 4 bases for J; bases not matched to a gene: 3. The CDR3 covers 14 residues. The CDR3 DNA reads TGTGCCAGCAGCTTACAGGGGGCCCCCTATGGCTACACCTTC. Its translation: CASSLQGAPYGYTF.

The rearrangement links TRBV6-6 to TRBJ2-7, with 7 bases lining up with TRBD2. The CDR3 sequence is 15 residues long. The trim removed 2 bases at V and 3 bases at J, leaving 7 bases unmatched. Germline V gives CDR1 MNHNY, CDR2 SVGAGI (reference sequence). The CDR3 region has the DNA TGTGCCAGCAGTTACCGACTAGCAGGTCTCTACGAGCAGTACGTC. As protein: CASSYRLAGLYEQYV.

This chain connects TRBV6-5 to TRBJ1-4; D is unclear. CDR1 is MNHEY, CDR2 SVGAGI, per germline. The CDR3 sequence is 11 residues long. V was cut by 5 bases and J by 7 bases, with 5 bases left in between. The CDR3 DNA sequence: TGTGCCAGCAGTCTGGGTGAAAAACTGTTTTTT. Translating gives CASSLGEKLFF.

In this sample, this clone turned up a few times. The V gene is TRBV7-8, the J gene TRBJ1-1; maybe TRBD1 (5 bases). This CDR3 region has 11 residues. CDR1 is SGHVS and CDR2 is FQNEAQ in the germline V gene. Between the trimmed V and J ends, which lost 6 bases and 8 bases, there was a span of 10 bases. CDR3 in DNA: TGTGCCAGCAGGGGTAGGGGCGAAGCTTTCTTT. As protein: CASRGRGEAFF.

This chain connects TRBV20-1 to TRBJ2-7; D is uncertain. Germline assignment: CDR1 DFQATT and CDR2 SNEGSKA (reference sequence). This CDR3 contains 12 residues. Trimming took 3 bases from V and 5 from J, leaving 11 bases between them. DNA for the CDR3: TGCAGTGCTAGTAGGGTCTACAACGAGCAGTACTTC. Its translation is CSASRVYNEQYF.

The gene calls are TRBV7-2 and TRBJ2-7; the match to TRBD2 covers 11 bases. The germline V gene has CDR1 SGHTA and CDR2 FQGNSA. V dropped 3 bases and J dropped 6; count of bases not matched to a gene: 4. This CDR3 has 14 residues. CDR3 in DNA: TGTGCCAGCAGCTTGGTAACTAGCGGGGGCGAGCAGTACTTC. It encodes CASSLVTSGGEQYF.

CDR3 nucleotide sequence: TGTGCCAGCAGCGTAATAGCGGGGGGCGGGTCAGATACGCAGTATTTT. Translating it yields CASSVIAGGGSDTQYF. The chain combines TRBV9 with TRBJ2-3, with 10 bases identical to TRBD2. Germline V gene lookup returns CDR1 SGDLS and CDR2 YYNGEE. The trim removed 1 base at V and 4 bases at J, leaving 6 bases unmatched. This CDR3 is built from 16 residues.

This chain links TRBV7-9 with TRBJ2-4; TRBD2 matches 10 bases. Germline CDR1 is SEHNR and CDR2 is FQNEAQ (reference sequence). The CDR3 has 16 amino acids. With V trimmed by 4 bases and J by 6 bases, 9 bases remained unmatched. The DNA for the CDR3 is TGTGCCAGCAGCTCAGAGGGACTAGCGACGGGAAACATTCAGTACTTC. It yields the protein CASSSEGLATGNIQYF.

This sequence joins TRBV18 and TRBJ2-1, with TRBD2 matching over 9 bases. Looked up from germline, CDR1 is KGHSH and CDR2 is LQKENI. The CDR3 runs to 15 residues. Trimming cost V 5 bases and J 5 bases; bases outside gene matches: 7. CDR3 bases: TGTGCCAGCTCAGTAGCGGGGGCGGGCAACAATGAGCAGTTCTTC. Residues: CASSVAGAGNNEQFF.

The genes are TRBV18 and TRBJ1-3, with D possibly matching TRBD1 (6 bases). The V gene's germline CDR1 is KGHSH and CDR2 LQKENI. Trimming removed 8 bases at V and 0 bases at J, with 14 bases between. This CDR3 region has 15 residues. CDR3 residues: CASLSDRNSGNTIYF. The CDR3 DNA follows: TGTGCCAGCCTTTCGGACAGAAACTCTGGAAACACCATATATTTT.

The chain joins TRBV6-2 or TRBV6-3 to TRBJ2-4; TRBD1 or TRBD2 may be the D gene (6 bases each). Germline loops: CDR1 MNHEY, CDR2 SVGEGT. Trimming stripped 5 bases from V and 11 bases from J, with 25 bases between. The CDR3 loop spans 16 amino acids. CDR3 DNA: TGTGCCAGCAGTCAACCTTCGGGGGCCAGCGGGCGCGTTCAGTACTTC. Its protein is CASSQPSGASGRVQYF.

This rearrangement joins TRBV27 to TRBJ1-5, with TRBD1 as a possible D gene (5 bases). V lost 6 bases to trimming and J lost 9 bases, with 18 bases between them. Germline V gene lookup returns CDR1 MNHEY and CDR2 SMNVEV (reference sequence). This CDR3 comprises 14 residues. CDR3 region: CASSLIGAGRPQHF. DNA for the CDR3: TGTGCCAGCAGCCTGATAGGGGCCGGCAGGCCCCAGCATTTT.

This clone was picked up many times. DNA of the CDR3: TGTGCCAGCAAAGTCAGATACACTGAAGCTTTCTTT. Amino acid sequence: CASKVRYTEAFF. V gene TRBV28 combines with J gene TRBJ1-1; D is ambiguous. CDR3 length: 12 amino acids. Germline assignment: CDR1 MDHEN and CDR2 SYDVKM. V dropped 7 bases and J dropped 3 bases, with 9 bases sitting between them.

This clone has a handful of counts. The V gene is TRBV7-9, the J gene TRBJ1-4; perhaps TRBD1 as D (5 bases). The CDR3 length is 16 residues. Deletions cut 2 bases from V and 5 bases from J, with 15 bases between. In germline, CDR1 is SEHNR, CDR2 FQNEAQ (reference sequence). CDR3 sequence: CASSLSSGRSNEKLFF. Written as DNA, the CDR3 is TGTGCCAGCAGCTTATCTTCAGGGCGGTCCAATGAAAAACTGTTTTTT.

The chain is built from TRBV2 and TRBJ2-2, with D unresolved. This CDR3 comprises 13 residues. Germline CDR1 is SNHLY and CDR2 is FYNNEI. Deletions cut 10 bases from V and 4 bases from J, with 13 bases between. CDR3 sequence reads: CAMVGQRTGELFF. In DNA form, the CDR3 reads TGTGCCATGGTGGGTCAACGCACCGGGGAGCTGTTTTTT.

The chain couples TRBV11-2 to TRBJ1-1; 7 bases map to TRBD1. Germline CDR1 SGHAT, CDR2 FQNNGV. Trimming cost V 7 bases and J 5 bases; bases outside gene matches: 10. The CDR3 consists of 14 residues. The CDR3 DNA follows: TGTGCCAGCAATGCAGGGGGGCGAAGGACTGAAGCTTTCTTT. Translation gives CASNAGGRRTEAFF. Variable domain in full (rest from reference TRBV11-2 and TRBJ1-1): EAGVAQSPRYKIIEKRQSVAFWCNPISGHATLYWYQQILGQGPKLLIQFQNNGVVDDSQLPKDRFSAERLKGVDSTLKIQPAKLEDSAVYLCASNAGGRRTEAFFGQGTRLTVV.

This clone was recorded once. This chain uses TRBV3-1 (or the pseudogene TRBV3-2) with TRBJ1-5; a weak D match, TRBD1 (6 bases). Trimming took off 1 base at V and 1 base at J, with 14 bases between the two ends. Germline V lookup: CDR1 LGHDT, CDR2 YNNKEL (reference sequence). The CDR3 is 17 residues long. The CDR3 nucleotides read TGTGCCAGCAGCCAAGGAGGGGGGGGACGGAGCAATCAGCCCCAGCATTTT. As protein: CASSQGGGGRSNQPQHF.

This rearrangement joins TRBV28 to TRBJ2-2; D may be TRBD1 (5 bases). From germline, CDR1 is MDHEN and CDR2 SYDVKM. The V gene lost 6 bases and the J gene lost 1 base, with 12 bases spanning the gap. The CDR3 spans 15 residues. In DNA form, the CDR3 reads TGTGCCAGCAGGCTTGGGGCAGTGAACACCGGGGAGCTGTTTTTT. As protein: CASRLGAVNTGELFF.

The chain couples TRBV6-6 to TRBJ1-5, with 7 bases aligning to TRBD1. The CDR3 runs to 14 residues. Germline trimming cut 4 bases from V and 4 bases from J; bases unmatched to any gene: 4. Germline loops: CDR1 MNHNY, CDR2 SVGAGI (reference sequence). CDR3 nucleotide sequence: TGTGCCAGCAGTTCAGGGGGTAGGAATCAGCCCCAGCATTTT. Its protein is CASSSGGRNQPQHF.

The sample holds one count of this clone. The gene calls are TRBV18 and TRBJ1-2; weak D call: TRBD1 (6 bases). The V gene lost 3 bases and the J gene lost 6 bases, with 29 bases spanning the gap. The CDR3 runs to 19 residues. The V gene's germline CDR1 is KGHSH and CDR2 LQKENI. CDR3 in amino acids: CASSPLHPLEGGIPHGYTF. The DNA for the CDR3 is TGTGCCAGCTCACCGCTCCATCCCCTTGAAGGGGGGATACCCCATGGCTACACCTTC.